This T cell receptor (beta chain) appears in the sequencing data of a study of cytomegalovirus exposure and HLA in healthy donors. This CDR3 region has 14 residues. The germline V gene encodes CDR1 MNHEY and CDR2 SMNVEV (reference sequence). The J segment lost 5 bases and the V segment lost 6 bases, leaving 4 bases of the junction unmatched. In the PCR, 60 Vbeta and 13 Jbeta primers were used. The repertoire was sequenced with immunoSEQ multiplex PCR; TCRdb's copy has only in-frame clones and lacks some. The sample shows under 110,000 clones, around 79% of them seen only once. This sequence joins TRBV27 and TRBJ2-5, with 12 bases lining up with TRBD2. The TCR was taken from a woman aged 40 to 55 in good health and CMV-seronegative. Sequencing input: PBMCs. Here the CDR3 reads CASRSSGRGETQYF. In DNA, the CDR3 is TGTGCCAGCAGATCTAGCGGGAGGGGGGAGACCCAGTACTTC.